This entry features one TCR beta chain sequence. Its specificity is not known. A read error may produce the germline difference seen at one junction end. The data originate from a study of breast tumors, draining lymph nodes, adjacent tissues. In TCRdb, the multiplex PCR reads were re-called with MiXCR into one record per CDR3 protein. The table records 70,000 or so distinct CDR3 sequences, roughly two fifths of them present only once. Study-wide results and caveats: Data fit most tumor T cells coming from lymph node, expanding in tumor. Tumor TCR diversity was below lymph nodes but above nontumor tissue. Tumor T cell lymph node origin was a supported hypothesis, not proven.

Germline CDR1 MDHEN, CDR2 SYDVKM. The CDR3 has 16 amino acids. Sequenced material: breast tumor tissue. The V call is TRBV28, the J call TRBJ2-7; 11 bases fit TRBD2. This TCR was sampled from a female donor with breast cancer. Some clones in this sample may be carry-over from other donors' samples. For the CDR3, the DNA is TGTGCCTGCAGTTCCACGTTCGGACTAGCGGGTTACGAGCGGTACTTC. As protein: CACSSTFGLAGYERYF.